Reported below is one TCR beta chain. Its antigen is as yet unknown. This entry belongs to a study of cytomegalovirus exposure and HLA in healthy donors. As for the donors, each was a healthy bone marrow donor. Study-wide results and limits: The authors confirmed in vitro that a few CMV-associated chains were specific for CMV antigens.

Trimming at V came to 0 bases and at J to 5 bases, leaving 3 bases not matched to a gene. CDR3 length: 16 amino acids. CDR1 and CDR2 (germline): SGHTA, FQGNSA. Amplification used 60 Vbeta primers and 13 Jbeta primers. Clones were read by immunoSEQ multiplex PCR, and TCRdb kept only the in-frame ones, dropping some. Of approximately 160,000 clones in the sample, just under 80% are singletons; the top ten hold 3.1%. The rearrangement joins TRBV7-2 to TRBJ2-3; 12 bases agree with TRBD1. The TCR sequence derives from a woman in her forties or fifties in good health and CMV-seropositive. The specimen was PBMCs. The CDR3 is CASSLARDRGLDTQYF. CDR3 coding DNA: TGTGCCAGCAGCTTAGCGCGGGACAGGGGGCTAGATACGCAGTATTTT.